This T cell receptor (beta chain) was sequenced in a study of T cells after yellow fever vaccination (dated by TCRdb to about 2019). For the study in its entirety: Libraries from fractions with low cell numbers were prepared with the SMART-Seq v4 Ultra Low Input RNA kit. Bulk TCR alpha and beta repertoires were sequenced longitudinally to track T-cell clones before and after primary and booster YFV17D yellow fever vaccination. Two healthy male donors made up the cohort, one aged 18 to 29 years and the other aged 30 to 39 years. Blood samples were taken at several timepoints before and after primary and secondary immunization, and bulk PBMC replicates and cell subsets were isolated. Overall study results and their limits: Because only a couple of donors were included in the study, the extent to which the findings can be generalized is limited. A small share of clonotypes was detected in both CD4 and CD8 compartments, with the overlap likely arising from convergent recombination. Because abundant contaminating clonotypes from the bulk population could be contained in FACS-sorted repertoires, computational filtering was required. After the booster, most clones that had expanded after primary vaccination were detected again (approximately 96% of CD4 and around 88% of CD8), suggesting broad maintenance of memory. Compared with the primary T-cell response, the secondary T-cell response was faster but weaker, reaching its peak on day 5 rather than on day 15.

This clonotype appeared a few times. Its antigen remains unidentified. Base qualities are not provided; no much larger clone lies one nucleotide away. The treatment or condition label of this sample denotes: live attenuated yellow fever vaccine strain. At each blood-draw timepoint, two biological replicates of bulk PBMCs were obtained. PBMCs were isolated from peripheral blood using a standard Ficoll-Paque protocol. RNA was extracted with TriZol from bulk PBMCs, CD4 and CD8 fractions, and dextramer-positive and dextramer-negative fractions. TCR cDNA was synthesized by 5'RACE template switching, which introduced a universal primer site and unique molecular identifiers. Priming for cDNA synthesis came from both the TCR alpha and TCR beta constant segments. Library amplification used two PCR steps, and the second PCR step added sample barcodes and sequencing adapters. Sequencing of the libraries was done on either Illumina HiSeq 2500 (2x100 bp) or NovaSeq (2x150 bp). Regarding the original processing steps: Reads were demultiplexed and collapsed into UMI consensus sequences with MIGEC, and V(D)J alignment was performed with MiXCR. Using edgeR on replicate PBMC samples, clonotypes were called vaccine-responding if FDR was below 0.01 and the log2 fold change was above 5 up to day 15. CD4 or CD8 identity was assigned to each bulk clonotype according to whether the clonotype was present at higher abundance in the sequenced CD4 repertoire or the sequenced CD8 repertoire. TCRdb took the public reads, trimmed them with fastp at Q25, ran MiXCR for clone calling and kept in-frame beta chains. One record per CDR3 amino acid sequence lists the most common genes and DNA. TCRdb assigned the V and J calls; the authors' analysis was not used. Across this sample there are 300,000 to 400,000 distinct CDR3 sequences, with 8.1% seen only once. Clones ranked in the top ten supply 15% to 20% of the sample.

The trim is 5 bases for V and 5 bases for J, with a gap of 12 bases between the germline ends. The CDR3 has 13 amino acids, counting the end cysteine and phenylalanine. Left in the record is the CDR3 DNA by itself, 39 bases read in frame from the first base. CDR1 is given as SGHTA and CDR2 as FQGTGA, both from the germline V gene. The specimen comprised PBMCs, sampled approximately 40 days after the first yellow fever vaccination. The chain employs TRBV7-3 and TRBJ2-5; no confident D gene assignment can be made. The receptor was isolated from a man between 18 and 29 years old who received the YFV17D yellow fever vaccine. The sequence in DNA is TGTGCCAGCAGCACCGTTGGGAAGGAGACCCAGTACTTC. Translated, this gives CASSTVGKETQYF.